One and the same sample provided the 10 T cell receptor beta chains below, sequenced in a study of blood T cell dynamics during melanoma immunotherapy. Described time point: week 3, after first cycle of checkpoint inhibitor. Measured with immunoSEQ multiplex PCR; TCRdb has only the in-frame clones, and not every one. The table lists 7,900 or so clones, roughly 91% of them singletons. The sample consisted of blood, taken from a patient treated with checkpoint blockade. These receptors all stem from a human donor with melanoma.

This rearrangement joins TRBV6-5 to TRBJ1-3; D uncertain. CDR3 length equals 14 residues. Trimming removed 6 bases from V and 0 bases from J, with 9 bases in between. Per the germline V gene, CDR1 is MNHEY and CDR2 is SVGAGI. CDR3 nucleotides: TGTGCCAGCAGGCGCGGAAGCTCTGGAAACACCATATATTTT. It is translated as CASRRGSSGNTIYF.

This clone was counted a few times. The chain combines TRBV9 with TRBJ1-1; D possibly corresponds to TRBD1 (5 bases). Between the trimmed V and J ends, which lost 0 bases and 0 bases, there was a span of 9 bases. This CDR3 spans 15 amino acids. Germline lookup yields CDR1 SGDLS and CDR2 YYNGEE. The CDR3 sequence: CASSVGGRVNTEAFF. The CDR3 DNA reads as TGTGCCAGCAGCGTAGGCGGCAGGGTGAACACTGAAGCTTTCTTT. Filled out from reference TRBV9 and TRBJ1-1, the complete variable domain reads DSGVTQTPKHLITATGQRVTLRCSPRSGDLSVYWYQQSLDQGLQFLIQYYNGEERAKGNILERFSAQQFPDLHSELNLSSLELGDSALYFCASSVGGRVNTEAFFGQGTRLTVV.

This rearrangement joins TRBV7-9 to TRBJ1-6; unclear D gene. From germline, CDR1 is SEHNR and CDR2 FQNEAQ (reference sequence). V lost 7 bases and J 3 bases, leaving 13 bases between the germline ends. The CDR3 spans 15 residues. The CDR3 here is CASNPAGNYNSPLHF. The CDR3 DNA reads TGTGCCAGCAACCCCGCGGGTAACTATAATTCACCCCTCCACTTT.

This chain links TRBV2 with TRBJ1-5, with 8 bases matching TRBD1. Losses at the gene ends were 4 bases for V and 3 bases for J; bases not matched to a gene: 5. Germline CDR1 SNHLY, CDR2 FYNNEI. CDR3 length: 15 residues. The DNA of the CDR3 is TGTGCCAGCAGTGGGCCAGGGGGCAACAATCAGCCCCAGCATTTT. The encoded protein is CASSGPGGNNQPQHF.

The J gene is TRBJ1-1, the V gene TRBV11-2, with D unclear. The germline V and J ends were trimmed by 5 bases and 2 bases, with 15 bases remaining between them. Germline CDR1 SGHAT, CDR2 FQNNGV. The CDR3 extends over 15 amino acids. The CDR3 protein is CASSPVNAVNTEAFF. The CDR3 nucleotides are TGTGCCAGCAGCCCGGTGAACGCCGTAAACACTGAAGCTTTCTTT.

The V and J genes are TRBV11-2 and TRBJ1-6; 7 nucleotides match TRBD1. The CDR3 length is 16 residues. Trimming took 0 bases from V and 8 from J; bases not matched to a gene: 7. CDR1 is SGHAT and CDR2 is FQNNGV in the germline V gene. In nucleotides, the CDR3 is TGTGCCAGCAGCTTAGAAGGGGGCAGAATTTATTCACCCCTCCACTTT. Residues: CASSLEGGRIYSPLHF.

This rearrangement joins TRBV5-6 to TRBJ1-1; 7 nucleotides align to TRBD1. The CDR3 is 14 residues long. The V gene's germline CDR1 is SGHDT and CDR2 YYEEEE. V lost 2 bases and J lost 0; bases outside the gene matches: 1. CDR3 in DNA: TGTGCCAGCAGCTTCGGGACAGTGAACACTGAAGCTTTCTTT. It codes for CASSFGTVNTEAFF.

The V call is TRBV2, the J call TRBJ1-2; no firm D call. Germline V gives CDR1 SNHLY, CDR2 FYNNEI. V lost 4 bases, J lost 0 bases, and 12 bases lay in between. CDR3 length equals 15 residues. CDR3 in DNA: TGTGCCAGCAGTGTTACTGGAAACACTAACTATGGCTACACCTTC. Protein product: CASSVTGNTNYGYTF.

The rearrangement uses TRBV7-6 and TRBJ1-1; D is unresolved. The CDR3 is made up of 13 amino acids. Looked up from germline, CDR1 is SGHVS and CDR2 is FNYEAQ. V shed 4 bases and J shed 14 bases, with 20 bases lying between them. CDR3 loop: CASSSRPTALEFF. DNA of the CDR3: TGTGCCAGCAGCTCACGACCTACCGCGTTAGAATTCTTT.

The genes are TRBV7-3 and TRBJ1-1; D is ambiguous. The CDR3 length is 14 residues. V was cut by 6 bases and J by 1 base, with 12 bases left in between. CDR1 and CDR2 from the germline V gene are SGHTA and FQGTGA. CDR3 protein: CASSSTPANTEAFF. CDR3 nucleotides: TGTGCCAGCAGTTCCACACCAGCGAACACTGAAGCTTTCTTT.